The 11 T cell receptor beta chains in this list originate from one sample, sequenced in a study of blood T cell repertoires in COVID-19. Sequencing used immunoSEQ multiplex PCR; TCRdb keeps in-frame clones, though not all of them. The sample carries about 100,000 clones, 85% to 90% recorded once. The specimen was peripheral blood. The source of these receptors is a human donor in a cohort sampled during active COVID-19.

J is TRBJ2-1 and V is TRBV19; 9 bases map to TRBD1. Germline V lookup: CDR1 LNHDA, CDR2 SQIVND (reference sequence). After removal of 7 bases from V and 6 bases from J, the junction contained 4 bases not matched to a gene. The CDR3 is made up of 13 amino acids. DNA of the CDR3: TGTGCCAGTACTCGACAGGGGGGCAATGAGCAGTTCTTC. Translated, it gives CASTRQGGNEQFF.

V is TRBV5-4 and J is TRBJ2-1; TRBD2 is a possible D gene (6 bases). Trimming shortened V by 2 bases and J by 3 bases, and 9 bases separated the two germline ends. Per the germline V gene, CDR1 is SGHNT and CDR2 is YYREEE (reference sequence). The CDR3 has 14 amino acids. CDR3 DNA sequence: TGTGCCAGCAGCTTTGGCGGGGACTACAATGAGCAGTTCTTC. The encoded protein is CASSFGGDYNEQFF.

This sequence joins TRBV18 and TRBJ2-1; tentative D call: TRBD2 (6 bases). The CDR3 length is 17 residues. The germline CDR1 and CDR2 sequences are KGHSH and LQKENI. The germline V and J ends were trimmed by 0 bases and 5 bases, with 17 bases remaining between them. The CDR3 protein is CASSPPGGGTRDNEQFF. In DNA form, the CDR3 reads TGTGCCAGCTCACCACCGGGTGGGGGGACCCGCGACAATGAGCAGTTCTTC. The entire variable domain, with the rest obtained from reference TRBV18 and TRBJ2-1, is as follows: NAGVMQNPRHLVRRRGQEARLRCSPMKGHSHVYWYRQLPEEGLKFMVYLQKENIIDESGMPKERFSAEFPKEGPSILRIQQVVRGDSAAYFCASSPPGGGTRDNEQFFGPGTRLTVL.

The gene calls are TRBV7-9 and TRBJ1-2; the match to TRBD1 covers 8 bases. Looked up from germline, CDR1 is SEHNR and CDR2 is FQNEAQ (reference sequence). J lost 4 bases, V lost 1 base, and 5 bases had no gene match. The CDR3 is made up of 15 amino acids. The CDR3 bases are TGTGCCAGCAGCTTAGATAGCAGGGGGCCCTATGGCTACACCTTC. Translation gives CASSLDSRGPYGYTF.

The genes are TRBV7-2 and TRBJ1-2; 8 bases line up with TRBD1. Germline V gene sequence: CDR1 SGHTA, CDR2 FQGNSA. V shed 6 bases, J shed 2 bases, and the junction held 5 bases outside the gene matches. The CDR3 is made up of 14 amino acids. CDR3 loop: CASRGNRGNYGYTF. As DNA, the CDR3 is TGTGCCAGCAGAGGTAACAGGGGGAACTATGGCTACACCTTC.

The V call is TRBV30, the J call TRBJ2-3, with a possible D match to TRBD1 (6 bases). V dropped 0 bases and J dropped 8 bases, with 12 bases sitting between them. This CDR3 region has 13 residues. Germline lookup yields CDR1 GTSNPN and CDR2 SVGIG (reference sequence). The CDR3 bases are TGTGCCTGGAGTGTACAGGGCCTCGGTACGCAGTATTTT. This sequence encodes CAWSVQGLGTQYF.

This clone has a single count. The chain recombines TRBV27 with TRBJ2-7; possibly TRBD1 for D (5 bases). V lost 3 bases and J 2 bases, leaving 14 bases between the germline ends. This CDR3 has 15 amino acids. Germline V gene data show CDR1 as MNHEY and CDR2 as SMNVEV (reference sequence). The CDR3 protein is CASSLGRGPTYEQYF. The CDR3 region has the DNA TGTGCCAGCAGTTTGGGTAGGGGCCCAACCTACGAGCAGTACTTC.

This clone has only one observation. This rearrangement joins TRBV9 to TRBJ2-3, with 9 bases fitting TRBD1. Germline CDR1 SGDLS, CDR2 YYNGEE. This CDR3 is built from 19 residues. Unmatched junction bases numbered 12, after V lost 0 bases and J lost 1 base. The CDR3 loop is CASSVGYRGLITGTDTQYF. The DNA of the CDR3 is TGTGCCAGCAGCGTAGGATACAGGGGGCTGATAACTGGCACAGATACGCAGTATTTT. Full variable domain (remainder filled in from reference TRBV9 and TRBJ2-3): DSGVTQTPKHLITATGQRVTLRCSPRSGDLSVYWYQQSLDQGLQFLIQYYNGEERAKGNILERFSAQQFPDLHSELNLSSLELGDSALYFCASSVGYRGLITGTDTQYFGPGTRLTVL.

This clone showed up just a few times. The chain is built from TRBV19 and TRBJ2-7, with 7 positions matching TRBD2. V lost 9 bases and J lost 2; bases outside the gene matches: 13. Germline V gene data show CDR1 as LNHDA and CDR2 as SQIVND (reference sequence). This CDR3 is built from 15 residues. The CDR3 spells CASSPGGSETYEQYF. CDR3 nucleotides: TGTGCCAGCAGCCCCGGGGGGTCCGAGACCTACGAGCAGTACTTC.

The chain has TRBV19 and TRBJ2-1; 7 nucleotides match TRBD2. The CDR3 covers 15 residues. Trimming took 4 bases from V and 5 from J; bases not matched to a gene: 8. Germline loops: CDR1 LNHDA, CDR2 SQIVND (reference sequence). CDR3 in DNA: TGTGCCAGTAGTAGGGGAGGGATAGGGCACAATGAGCAGTTCTTC. Encoded protein: CASSRGGIGHNEQFF.

The V gene is TRBV7-2, the J gene TRBJ2-7, with 7 positions matching TRBD1. Germline-derived CDR1 and CDR2 are SGHTA and FQGNSA. V gave up 0 bases and J gave up 2 bases; unmatched junction bases: 1. The CDR3 totals 14 residues. The CDR3 region has the DNA TGTGCCAGCAGCTTAGCAGGACAGGCCTACGAGCAGTACTTC. Translation: CASSLAGQAYEQYF.